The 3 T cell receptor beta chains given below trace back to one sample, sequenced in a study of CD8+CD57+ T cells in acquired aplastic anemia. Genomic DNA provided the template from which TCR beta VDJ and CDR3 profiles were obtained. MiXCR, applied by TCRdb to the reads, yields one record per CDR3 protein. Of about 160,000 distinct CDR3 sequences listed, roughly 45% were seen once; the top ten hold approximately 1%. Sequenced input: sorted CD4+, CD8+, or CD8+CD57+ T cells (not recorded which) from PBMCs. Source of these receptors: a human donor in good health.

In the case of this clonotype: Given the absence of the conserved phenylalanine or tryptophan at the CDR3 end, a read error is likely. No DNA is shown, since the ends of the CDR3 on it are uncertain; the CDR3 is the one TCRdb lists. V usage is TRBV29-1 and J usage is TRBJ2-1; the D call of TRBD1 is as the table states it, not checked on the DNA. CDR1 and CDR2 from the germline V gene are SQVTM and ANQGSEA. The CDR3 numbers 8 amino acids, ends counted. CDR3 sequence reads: CSDPADNR.

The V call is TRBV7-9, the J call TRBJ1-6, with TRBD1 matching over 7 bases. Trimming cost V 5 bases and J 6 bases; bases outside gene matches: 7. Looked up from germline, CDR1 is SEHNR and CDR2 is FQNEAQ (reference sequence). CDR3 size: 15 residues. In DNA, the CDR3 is TGTGCCAGCAGCAGCGAAGACAGGGCTAATTCACCCCTCCACTTT. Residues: CASSSEDRANSPLHF.

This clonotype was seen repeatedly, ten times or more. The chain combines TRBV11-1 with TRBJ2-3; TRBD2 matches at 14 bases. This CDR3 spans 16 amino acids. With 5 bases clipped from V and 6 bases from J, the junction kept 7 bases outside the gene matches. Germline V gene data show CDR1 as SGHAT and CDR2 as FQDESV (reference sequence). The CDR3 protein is CASSGGLAGGLDTQYF. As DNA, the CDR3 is TGTGCCAGCAGCGGCGGACTAGCGGGGGGTTTGGATACGCAGTATTTT.